The clone carrying this TCR beta chain has a count of ten or more. Antigen: not known. This sample was taken from a study of CD8 T cells in ankylosing spondylitis. Study outcomes and limitations: Eight or nine highly homologous variants formed a TCR beta motif that appeared characteristic of ankylosing spondylitis blood.

The CDR3 runs 16 residues. Germline CDR1 and CDR2: SGDLS and YYNGEE. Trimming removed 0 bases from V and 1 base from J, with 14 bases in between. TCRdb re-called the 5' RACE reads with MiXCR, one entry per CDR3 protein. The data show approximately 38,000 distinct CDR3 sequences, about 2.5% seen once. V is TRBV9 and J is TRBJ2-7; D remains ambiguous. This clonotype originated in a male donor with ankylosing spondylitis or in good health (not recorded which). Sequencing input: blood, either unsorted or a sorted T cell fraction (not recorded which). DNA of the CDR3: TGTGCCAGCAGCGTAGCGATCAGCGCCCCATCCTACGAGCAGTACTTC. This gives the protein CASSVAISAPSYEQYF.